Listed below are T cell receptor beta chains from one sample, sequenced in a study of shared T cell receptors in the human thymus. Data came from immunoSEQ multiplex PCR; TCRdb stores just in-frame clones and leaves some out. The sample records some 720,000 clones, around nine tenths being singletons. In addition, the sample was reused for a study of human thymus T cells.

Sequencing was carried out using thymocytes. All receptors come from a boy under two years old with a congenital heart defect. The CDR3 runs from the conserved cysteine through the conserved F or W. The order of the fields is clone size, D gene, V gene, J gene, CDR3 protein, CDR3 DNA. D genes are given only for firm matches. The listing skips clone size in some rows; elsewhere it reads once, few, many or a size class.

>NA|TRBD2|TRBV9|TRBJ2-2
CASSVGGGLGPGELFF
TGTGCCAGCAGCGTAGGGGGGGGGTTGGGCCCCGGGGAGCTGTTTTTT
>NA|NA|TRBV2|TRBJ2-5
CASSRGSGVTQYF
TGTGCCAGCAGTCGGGGTTCCGGAGTGACCCAGTACTTC
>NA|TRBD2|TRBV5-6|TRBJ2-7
CASSVPSGKGETYEQYF
TGTGCCAGCAGCGTCCCTAGCGGGAAGGGAGAAACCTACGAGCAGTACTTC
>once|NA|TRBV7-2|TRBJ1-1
CASSPLGENTEAFF
TGTGCCAGCAGCCCGCTAGGGGAGAACACTGAAGCTTTCTTT
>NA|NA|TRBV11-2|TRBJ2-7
CASSAAHPVGSRAYEQYF
TGTGCCAGCAGCGCCGCGCACCCCGTCGGGAGTCGCGCCTACGAGCAGTACTTC
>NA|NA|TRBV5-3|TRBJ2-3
CARSLPTSVPSTDTQYF
TGTGCCAGAAGCTTGCCCACTAGTGTACCTAGCACAGATACGCAGTATTTT
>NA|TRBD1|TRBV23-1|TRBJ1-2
CASSLGQGNYGYTF
TGCGCCAGCAGTCTGGGACAGGGAAACTATGGCTACACCTTC
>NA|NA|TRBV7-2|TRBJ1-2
CASSPQRAGRNYGYTF
TGTGCCAGCAGCCCTCAGCGGGCCGGGCGTAACTATGGCTACACCTTC
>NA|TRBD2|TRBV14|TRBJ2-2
CASSALSGRYTGELFF
TGTGCCAGCAGCGCTCTCAGCGGGAGATATACCGGGGAGCTGTTTTTT
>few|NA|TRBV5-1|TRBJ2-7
CASSLLGKVYEQYF
TGCGCCAGCAGCTTGCTCGGGAAGGTCTACGAGCAGTACTTC
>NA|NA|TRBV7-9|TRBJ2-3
CASSLDLGEIKGTQYF
TGTGCCAGCAGCTTAGATTTAGGGGAAATTAAGGGTACGCAGTATTTT
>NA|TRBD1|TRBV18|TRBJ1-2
CASSRGTGDGYGYTF
TGTGCCAGCTCCCGTGGGACAGGGGATGGCTATGGCTACACCTTC
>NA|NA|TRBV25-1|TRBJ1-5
CASSLGGQSQHF
TGTGCCAGCAGTTTGGGGGGTCAGTCCCAGCATTTT
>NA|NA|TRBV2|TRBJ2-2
CASSTGHGELFF
TGTGCCAGCAGTACAGGGCACGGGGAGCTGTTTTTT
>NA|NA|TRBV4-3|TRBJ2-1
CASSLRDSYNEQFF
TGCGCCAGCAGCCTCCGGGACTCCTACAATGAGCAGTTCTTC
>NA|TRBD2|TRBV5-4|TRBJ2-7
CASSAGLAGSRSSYEQYF
TGTGCCAGCAGCGCGGGACTAGCGGGATCTCGAAGCTCCTACGAGCAGTACTTC
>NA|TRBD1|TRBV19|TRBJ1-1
CASSTGGATEAFF
TGTGCCAGTAGTACAGGGGGCGCGACTGAAGCTTTCTTT
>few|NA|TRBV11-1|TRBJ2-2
CASAPPGVPGELFF
TGTGCCAGCGCGCCCCCCGGGGTCCCCGGGGAGCTGTTTTTT
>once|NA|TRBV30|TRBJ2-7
CAWSNSDVGMDYF
TGTGCCTGGAGTAACTCCGACGTCGGGATGGATTACTTC
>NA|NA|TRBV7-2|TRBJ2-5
CASSLLLRQETQYF
TGTGCCAGCAGCTTACTACTAAGGCAAGAGACCCAGTACTTC
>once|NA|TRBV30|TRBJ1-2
CAWRPFTRKYYGYTF
TGTGCCTGGAGACCCTTCACCAGGAAATACTATGGCTACACCTTC
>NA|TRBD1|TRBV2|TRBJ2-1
CAISRDSSYNEQFF
TGTGCCATTTCCCGGGACAGCTCCTACAATGAGCAGTTCTTC
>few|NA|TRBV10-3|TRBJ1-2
CAISGFPGATYYGYTF
TGTGCCATCAGTGGGTTCCCAGGGGCGACTTACTATGGCTACACCTTC
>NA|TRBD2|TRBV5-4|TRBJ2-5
CASSRGLAGGRRETQYF
TGTGCCAGCAGCCGAGGGCTAGCGGGAGGGCGAAGGGAGACCCAGTACTTC
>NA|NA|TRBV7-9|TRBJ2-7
CASSSRGTEQYF
TGTGCCAGCAGCTCGAGGGGGACCGAGCAGTACTTC
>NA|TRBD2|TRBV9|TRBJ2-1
CASSVYPMGGNEQFF
TGTGCCAGCAGCGTCTATCCGATGGGGGGGAATGAGCAGTTCTTC
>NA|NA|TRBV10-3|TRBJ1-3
CAISESTGAGPSGNTIYF
TGTGCCATCAGTGAATCGACCGGTGCAGGCCCCTCTGGAAACACCATATATTTT
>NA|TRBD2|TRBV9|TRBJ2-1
CASSPERGGRGVQANYNEQFF
TGTGCCAGCAGCCCCGAGAGGGGCGGGAGGGGGGTGCAGGCCAACTACAATGAGCAGTTCTTC
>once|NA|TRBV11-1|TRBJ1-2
CASSPEAGVPYGYTF
TGTGCCAGCAGCCCCGAAGCAGGGGTCCCCTATGGCTACACCTTC
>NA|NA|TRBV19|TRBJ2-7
CASSCPKGGGRGSYEQYF
TGTGCCAGTAGTTGCCCGAAGGGGGGGGGAAGGGGCTCCTACGAGCAGTACTTC
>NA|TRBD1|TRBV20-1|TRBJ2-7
CSARQGYEQYF
TGCAGTGCTCGACAGGGTTACGAGCAGTACTTC
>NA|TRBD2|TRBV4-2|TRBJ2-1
CASSQDHLLPRTSGRHNEQFF
TGTGCCAGCAGCCAAGACCATCTACTACCTCGGACTAGCGGGAGACACAATGAGCAGTTCTTC
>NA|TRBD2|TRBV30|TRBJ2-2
CAWRGRGNTGELFF
TGTGCCTGGAGGGGGAGGGGGAACACCGGGGAGCTGTTTTTT
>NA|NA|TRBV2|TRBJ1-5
CASTGGRYNQPQHF
TGTGCCAGCACCGGAGGCAGATACAATCAGCCCCAGCATTTT
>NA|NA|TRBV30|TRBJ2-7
CAWSVLEASYEQYF
TGTGCCTGGAGTGTATTAGAGGCTTCCTACGAGCAGTACTTC
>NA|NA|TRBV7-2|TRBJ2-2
CASSLTVERRNTGELFF
TGTGCCAGCAGCCTCACGGTTGAGCGGAGGAACACCGGGGAGCTGTTTTTT
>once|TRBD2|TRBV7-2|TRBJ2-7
CASSPPNSGSSYEQYF
TGTGCCAGCAGCCCCCCGAATAGCGGGAGTAGCTACGAGCAGTACTTC
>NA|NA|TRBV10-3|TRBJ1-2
CAISPGDYGYTF
TGTGCCATCAGTCCAGGGGACTATGGCTACACCTTC
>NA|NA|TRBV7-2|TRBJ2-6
CASSTRGGRAGANVLTF
TGTGCCAGCAGCACTCGGGGAGGCAGAGCTGGGGCCAACGTCCTGACTTTC
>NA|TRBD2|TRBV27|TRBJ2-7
CASSLCWTSGVPAHEQYF
TGTGCCAGCAGTTTATGCTGGACTAGCGGTGTCCCGGCGCACGAGCAGTACTTC
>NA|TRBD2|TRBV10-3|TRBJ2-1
CAISQTSGIANEQFF
TGTGCCATCAGCCAGACTAGCGGGATAGCAAATGAGCAGTTCTTC
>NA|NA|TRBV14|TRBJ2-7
CASSHATGGVEREDPYEQYF
TGTGCCAGCAGCCACGCTACAGGGGGGGTTGAGCGGGAGGACCCCTACGAGCAGTACTTC